These 26 T cell receptor beta chains came from one sample sequenced in a study of CD8 T cells in Susac syndrome. The RNA, about 0.45 to 1 ug, was put through reverse transcription using random hexamers. A single record per CDR3 protein comes from TCRdb applying MiXCR to the immunoSEQ multiplex PCR reads. The sample lists some 130,000 distinct CDR3 sequences, roughly 94% occurring once. The sample taken for sequencing was CD4+ T cells from PBMCs. The receptors shown here come from a human donor with multiple sclerosis.

The chain combines TRBV6-6 with TRBJ1-4; D unresolved. CDR1 is MNHNY and CDR2 is SVGAGI in the germline V gene (reference sequence). The CDR3 sequence is 15 residues long. V lost 4 bases and J 0 bases, leaving 9 bases between the germline ends. CDR3 DNA: TGTGCCAGCAGTTCCGCGACGTCAACTAATGAAAAACTGTTTTTT. Protein: CASSSATSTNEKLFF.

The chain links TRBV12-3 or TRBV12-4 to TRBJ1-3; unclear D gene. CDR3 length: 15 residues. Trimming pared 3 bases from V and 3 bases from J, leaving 12 bases between. The CDR3 sequence is CASSFSRHGGNTIYF. CDR3 bases: TGTGCCAGCAGTTTCAGTCGCCACGGTGGAAACACCATATATTTT.

The chain recombines TRBV7-2 with TRBJ1-2; 7 bases fit TRBD1. The germline V gene has CDR1 SGHTA and CDR2 FQGNSA. The J segment lost 2 bases and the V segment lost 3 bases, leaving 6 bases of the junction unmatched. The CDR3 has 15 amino acids. The CDR3 DNA reads TGTGCCAGCAGCTTTAGGGGGCGCTCGAACTATGGCTACACCTTC. This codes for CASSFRGRSNYGYTF.

This rearrangement joins TRBV3-1 to TRBJ2-7, with 7 positions matching TRBD1. The CDR3 covers 14 residues. Trimming took 3 bases from V and 5 from J; bases not matched to a gene: 7. Germline V gene data show CDR1 as LGHDT and CDR2 as YNNKEL (reference sequence). CDR3 protein: CASSQGTVAHEQYF. The CDR3 DNA is TGTGCCAGCAGCCAGGGGACAGTGGCCCACGAGCAGTACTTC.

The CDR3 bases are TGTGCCAGCAGCCAACAGCCAATAAACACTGAAGCTTTCTTT. Translation gives CASSQQPINTEAFF. This chain connects TRBV14 to TRBJ1-1, with no clear D. V lost 2 bases to trimming and J lost 2 bases, with 9 bases between them. Per germline, CDR1 SGHDN and CDR2 FVKESK. The CDR3 totals 14 residues.

The chain carries TRBV19 and TRBJ2-1; D is unclear. There are 14 residues in the CDR3. The germline CDR1 and CDR2 sequences are LNHDA and SQIVND (reference sequence). The V end was cut by 3 bases, the J end by 3 bases, with 9 bases between. This CDR3 reads CASSILLFYNEQFF. CDR3 nucleotides: TGTGCCAGTAGTATCTTACTTTTCTACAATGAGCAGTTCTTC.

This clonotype came up once. This chain uses TRBV3-1 with TRBJ2-1, with 10 nucleotides matching TRBD2. The CDR3 runs 15 residues. V trimming: 1 base; J trimming: 5 bases; junction bases outside the gene matches: 2. Germline V lookup: CDR1 LGHDT, CDR2 YNNKEL (reference sequence). CDR3 sequence (DNA): TGTGCCAGCAGCCAAGGTACTAGCGGGGACAATGAGCAGTTCTTC. Translated: CASSQGTSGDNEQFF.

CDR3 nucleotides: TGCAGCGTGGCCAGCCGGCGGGGCACTGAAGCTTTCTTT. Translation gives CSVASRRGTEAFF. The chain uses TRBV29-1 and TRBJ1-1; D unclear. V lost 6 bases and J 4 bases, leaving 15 bases between the germline ends. The CDR3 is 13 residues long. In germline, CDR1 is SQVTM, CDR2 ANQGSEA.

This clonotype was detected only a few times. V is TRBV4-2 and J is TRBJ1-1, with D uncertain. This CDR3 contains 13 residues. The V end lost 1 base, the J end lost 8 bases, and 11 bases lay between the germline ends. In germline, CDR1 is LGHNA, CDR2 YNFKEQ. CDR3 DNA: TGTGCCAGCAGCCAAGTCGCGGATCGAGAAGCTTTCTTT. Translation gives CASSQVADREAFF.

This chain uses TRBV30 with TRBJ1-2; D gene uncertain. The V and J ends lost 1 base and 8 bases respectively, with 17 bases between them. Germline-derived CDR1 and CDR2 are GTSNPN and SVGIG (reference sequence). The CDR3 has 14 residues. The CDR3 nucleotides are TGTGCCTGGAGTGAAAGGCTACTGGTTCGAGGCTACACCTTC. Its translation is CAWSERLLVRGYTF.

The chain recombines TRBV29-1 with TRBJ1-1; D gene unclear. Trimming cost V 6 bases and J 3 bases, with 14 bases left between them. The CDR3 length is 13 residues. Germline loops: CDR1 SQVTM, CDR2 ANQGSEA. The CDR3 region has the DNA TGCAGCGTCCACCCCGGGAGAGACACTGAAGCTTTCTTT. It specifies CSVHPGRDTEAFF.

This chain's CDR3 is CASSLHRALIAEAFF. The CDR3 nucleotides read TGTGCCAGCAGTTTGCATAGGGCGCTTATCGCTGAAGCTTTCTTT. The chain has TRBV12-3 or TRBV12-4 and TRBJ1-1; D remains ambiguous. This CDR3 comprises 15 residues. Trimming left V 3 bases short and J 6 bases short, with 17 bases between.

The V and J genes are TRBV18 and TRBJ1-4, with 7 bases matching TRBD1. The V and J ends lost 4 bases and 2 bases, in that order; junction bases with no gene match: 4. Germline CDR1 reads KGHSH; CDR2 reads LQKENI. The CDR3 sequence is 15 residues long. The CDR3 nucleotides read TGTGCCAGCTCACTAACACAGGGGACTAATGAAAAACTGTTTTTT. Residues: CASSLTQGTNEKLFF.

This chain joins TRBV11-2 and TRBJ2-2, with no clear D. This CDR3 region has 13 residues. Germline V gene lookup returns CDR1 SGHAT and CDR2 FQNNGV. Between the trimmed V and J ends, which lost 0 bases and 11 bases, there was a span of 10 bases. CDR3 coding DNA: TGTGCCAGCAGCTTAGAGGGAAGAGGCGAGCTGTTTTTT. It codes for CASSLEGRGELFF.

The J gene is TRBJ1-2, the V gene TRBV5-6; 7 bases fit TRBD1. The junction had 13 bases not matched to a gene; V was cut back by 4 bases and J by 4 bases. This CDR3 region has 16 residues. Per germline, CDR1 SGHDT and CDR2 YYEEEE. The chain's CDR3 is CASSLEDRRYPYGYTF. DNA of the CDR3: TGTGCCAGCAGCCTCGAGGACAGGCGATATCCCTATGGCTACACCTTC.

The V call is TRBV7-9, the J call TRBJ1-2; possible D gene TRBD1, 5 bases. The CDR3 covers 14 residues. Germline CDR1 reads SEHNR; CDR2 reads FQNEAQ (reference sequence). Trimming pared 4 bases from V and 4 bases from J, leaving 13 bases between. CDR3 in DNA: TGTGCCAGCAGCTGGGGACGGACACCCTATGGCTACACCTTC. Its translation is CASSWGRTPYGYTF.

V gene TRBV12-3 or TRBV12-4 combines with J gene TRBJ1-1, with D possibly being TRBD1 (5 bases). The CDR3 has 15 amino acids. Trimming removed 1 base from V and 5 bases from J, with 14 bases in between. The CDR3 nucleotides are TGTGCCAGCAGTTTAGATGGGGGTCCGGTTACTGAAGCTTTCTTT. Translating gives CASSLDGGPVTEAFF.

This clonotype was recorded once. The chain couples TRBV5-4 to TRBJ1-2; D is possibly TRBD1 (6 bases). Trimming stripped 1 base from V and 6 bases from J, with 10 bases between. This CDR3 has 13 residues. Germline V gene sequence: CDR1 SGHNT, CDR2 YYREEE (reference sequence). This CDR3 reads CASSLTAGDGYTF. In DNA form, the CDR3 reads TGTGCCAGCAGCTTGACGGCAGGGGATGGCTACACCTTC.

The chain couples TRBV5-4 to TRBJ1-3; D unclear. V lost 5 bases, J lost 4 bases, and 10 bases lay in between. The CDR3 is 13 residues long. Germline V gene lookup returns CDR1 SGHNT and CDR2 YYREEE (reference sequence). CDR3 loop: CASSQTSGNTIYF. CDR3 nucleotides: TGTGCCAGCAGTCAAACCTCCGGAAACACCATATATTTT.

The chain recombines TRBV7-9 with TRBJ2-7, with D maybe TRBD2 (6 bases). The V end lost 1 base, the J end lost 2 bases, and 12 bases lay between the germline ends. The germline CDR1 and CDR2 sequences are SEHNR and FQNEAQ (reference sequence). The CDR3 runs to 15 residues. CDR3 residues: CASSLGFGGAYEQYF. For the CDR3, the DNA is TGTGCCAGCAGCTTAGGGTTCGGCGGGGCCTACGAGCAGTACTTC. Based on the CDR3 plus reference TRBV7-9 and TRBJ2-7, the full variable domain is DTGVSQNPRHKITKRGQNVTFRCDPISEHNRLYWYRQTLGQGPEFLTYFQNEAQLEKSRLLSDRFSAERPKGSFSTLEIQRTEQGDSAMYLCASSLGFGGAYEQYFGPGTRLTVT.

This chain uses TRBV6-2 or TRBV6-3 with TRBJ2-4, with 8 bases aligning to TRBD1. Germline V gives CDR1 MNHEY, CDR2 SVGEGT. The trim removed 5 bases at V and 5 bases at J, leaving 2 bases unmatched. This CDR3 has 13 amino acids. The CDR3 region has the DNA TGTGCCAGCAGTCCGGACAGGGAAAACATTCAGTACTTC. Residues: CASSPDRENIQYF.

The genes are TRBV6-2 or TRBV6-3 and TRBJ2-5; a weak D match, TRBD2 (5 bases). Per the germline V gene, CDR1 is MNHEY and CDR2 is SVGEGT. Trimming took off 5 bases at V and 4 bases at J, with 14 bases between the two ends. This CDR3 contains 14 residues. This CDR3 is CASSTPIRGETQYF. Written as DNA, the CDR3 is TGTGCCAGCAGTACACCTATCCGGGGAGAGACCCAGTACTTC.

The chain joins TRBV30 to TRBJ2-2, with D perhaps TRBD1 or TRBD2 (6 bases each). The V and J ends lost 4 bases and 5 bases respectively, with 17 bases between them. Germline V gives CDR1 GTSNPN, CDR2 SVGIG (reference sequence). The CDR3 is 15 amino acids. The CDR3 DNA sequence: TGTGCCTGGATCAGGGTCAGGAGGGGGACCGGGGAGCTGTTTTTT. This sequence encodes CAWIRVRRGTGELFF.

This chain connects TRBV6-1 to TRBJ1-5; TRBD1 agrees at 7 bases. Trimming at V came to 6 bases and at J to 0 bases, leaving 5 bases not matched to a gene. Germline V CDR1 and CDR2: MNHNS, SASEGT. The CDR3 covers 15 residues. The CDR3 loop reads CASSLQGNSNQPQHF. The CDR3 bases are TGTGCCAGCAGCCTACAGGGGAATAGCAATCAGCCCCAGCATTTT.

V and J are TRBV7-2 and TRBJ1-5; TRBD1 is a possible D gene (5 bases). The CDR3 spans 17 residues. Trimming stripped 0 bases from V and 4 bases from J, with 16 bases between. CDR1 is SGHTA, CDR2 FQGNSA, per germline. CDR3 protein: CASSLAQPLRGNQPQHF. The CDR3 DNA reads TGTGCCAGCAGCTTAGCACAACCACTGAGGGGTAATCAGCCCCAGCATTTT.

This chain joins TRBV9 and TRBJ1-5, with 9 bases aligning to TRBD1. V trimming: 4 bases; J trimming: 3 bases; junction bases outside the gene matches: 5. Germline V gene data show CDR1 as SGDLS and CDR2 as YYNGEE. The CDR3 sequence is 15 residues long. In nucleotides, the CDR3 is TGTGCCAGCAGCCCGGGGGACAGGGACAATCAGCCCCAGCATTTT. Translation: CASSPGDRDNQPQHF.